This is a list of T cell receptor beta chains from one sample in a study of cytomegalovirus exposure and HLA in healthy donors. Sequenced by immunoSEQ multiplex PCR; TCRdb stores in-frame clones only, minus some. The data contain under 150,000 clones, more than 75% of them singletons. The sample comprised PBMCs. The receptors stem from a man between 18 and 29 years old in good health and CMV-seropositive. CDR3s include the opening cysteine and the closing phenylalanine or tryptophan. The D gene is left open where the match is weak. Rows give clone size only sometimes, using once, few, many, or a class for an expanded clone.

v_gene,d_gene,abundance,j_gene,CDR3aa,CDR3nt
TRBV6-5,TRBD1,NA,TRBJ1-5,CASSFWGTGHNQPQHF,TGTGCCAGCAGTTTTTGGGGGACAGGGCACAATCAGCCCCAGCATTTT
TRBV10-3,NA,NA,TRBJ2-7,CAISSPQARSSYEQYF,TGTGCCATCAGCTCCCCTCAAGCGAGGAGCTCCTACGAGCAGTACTTC
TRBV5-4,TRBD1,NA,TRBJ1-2,CASSLPWTGSPNNYGYTF,TGTGCCAGCAGCTTGCCCTGGACAGGGTCCCCAAACAACTATGGCTACACCTTC
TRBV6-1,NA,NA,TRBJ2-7,CASIRTSYEQYF,TGTGCCAGCATCAGGACATCCTACGAGCAGTACTTC
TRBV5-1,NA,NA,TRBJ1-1,CASSSGLSNTEAFF,TGCGCCAGCAGCTCGGGTCTTTCGAACACTGAAGCTTTCTTT
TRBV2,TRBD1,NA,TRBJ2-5,CASIKQGRGETQYF,TGTGCCAGCATCAAACAGGGGAGAGGGGAGACCCAGTACTTC
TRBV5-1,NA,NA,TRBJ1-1,CASSSLGGNTEAFF,TGCGCCAGCAGCTCGCTGGGGGGGAACACTGAAGCTTTCTTT
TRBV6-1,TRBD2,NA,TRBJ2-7,CASTSSGVGAAEQYF,TGTGCCAGCACGTCTAGCGGGGTTGGGGCGGCCGAGCAGTACTTC
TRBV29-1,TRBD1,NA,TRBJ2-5,CSVSGTGGETQYF,TGCAGCGTGTCGGGGACAGGGGGCGAGACCCAGTACTTC
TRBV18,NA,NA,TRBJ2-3,CASSRPGLLDF,TGTGCCAGCTCACGACCGGGACTTCTTGATTTT
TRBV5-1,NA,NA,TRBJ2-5,CASSLEGRGGETQYF,TGCGCCAGCAGCTTGGAGGGTAGGGGAGGCGAGACCCAGTACTTC
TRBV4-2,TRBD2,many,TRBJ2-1,CASSQRPPGGGNEQFF,TGTGCCAGCAGCCAAAGACCACCGGGGGGAGGGAATGAGCAGTTCTTC
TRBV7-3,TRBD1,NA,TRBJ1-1,CASSSHSGTGVYEAFF,TGTGCCAGCAGCTCCCATTCAGGGACAGGGGTGTATGAAGCTTTCTTT
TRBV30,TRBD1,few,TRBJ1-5,CAWSVTGGDQPQHF,TGTGCCTGGAGTGTAACAGGGGGCGATCAGCCCCAGCATTTT
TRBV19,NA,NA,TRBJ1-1,CASSTGQLSNTEAFF,TGTGCCAGTAGTACCGGACAGTTATCGAACACTGAAGCTTTCTTT
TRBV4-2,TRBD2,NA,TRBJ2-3,CASSQEVSGGTDTQYF,TGTGCCAGCAGCCAAGAGGTTAGCGGGGGTACAGATACGCAGTATTTT